Described below is a single T cell receptor beta chain sequence and its context. This sample stems from a study of blood T cell repertoires in COVID-19. As handled by the study authors: Amplification of reference gene primers provided the estimated nucleated cell counts. Data came from immunoSEQ multiplex PCR; TCRdb stores just in-frame clones and leaves some out. V and J calls plus clone size are reproduced from that table; the DNA served to infer D and trimming. This table holds some 120,000 clones, around three quarters found once. From germline, CDR1 is SGHRS and CDR2 YFSETQ. Losses at the gene ends were 4 bases for V and 13 bases for J; bases not matched to a gene: 9. This CDR3 region has 14 residues.

The receptor's source is a human donor in a cohort sampled during active COVID-19. The gene calls are TRBV5-1 and TRBJ1-6, with 9 positions matching TRBD1. The sequenced material came from peripheral blood. CDR3 sequence reads: CASSQGQGSSPLHF. The CDR3 bases are TGCGCCAGCAGCCAGGGACAGGGTAGTTCTCCCCTCCACTTT. The variable domain in full, completed from reference TRBV5-1 and TRBJ1-6, reads KAGVTQTPRYLIKTRGQQVTLSCSPISGHRSVSWYQQTPGQGLQFLFEYFSETQRNKGNFPGRFSGRQFSNSRSEMNVSTLELGDSALYLCASSQGQGSSPLHFGNGTRLTVT.